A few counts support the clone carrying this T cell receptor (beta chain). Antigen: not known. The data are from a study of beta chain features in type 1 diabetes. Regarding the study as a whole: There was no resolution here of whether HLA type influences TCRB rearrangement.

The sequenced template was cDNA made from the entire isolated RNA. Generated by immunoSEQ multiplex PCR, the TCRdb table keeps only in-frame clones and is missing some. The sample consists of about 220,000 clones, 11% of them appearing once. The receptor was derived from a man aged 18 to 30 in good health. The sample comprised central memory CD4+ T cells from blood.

CDR3 DNA sequence: TGCAGCGTTTCGGAGGGGGTCGGGTCACCCCTCCACTTT. It is translated as CSVSEGVGSPLHF. The chain couples TRBV29-1 to TRBJ1-6; D may be TRBD1 (6 bases). Trimming took 5 bases from V and 10 from J, leaving 15 bases between them. The CDR3 is 13 residues long. The germline V gene has CDR1 SQVTM and CDR2 ANQGSEA.